This is a list of T cell receptor beta chains from one sample in a study of blood T cell repertoires in COVID-19. Produced via immunoSEQ multiplex PCR; TCRdb's table is partial and in-frame only. The repertoire includes 250,000 to 350,000 clones, roughly 90% of them detected once, and over 8% sits in the top ten. Sequencing was done on a sample of peripheral blood. The receptors derive from a young man with active or convalescent COVID-19. Each CDR3 is given with its conserved first and last residue. The order of the fields is V gene, clone size, D gene, J gene, CDR3 protein, CDR3 DNA. The D gene is left open where the match is weak. Some rows have no size entry. The others give once, few or many, or a class for an expanded clone.

V: TRBV6-5; size: once; D: .; J: TRBJ1-2; CDR3: CASRFSGGKSYGYTF; DNA: TGTGCCAGCAGATTTTCGGGGGGGAAGAGCTATGGCTACACCTTC
V: TRBV10-2; size: .; D: .; J: TRBJ1-3; CDR3: CASSEATGDFAIYF; DNA: TGCGCCAGCAGTGAGGCCACTGGAGATTTCGCCATATATTTT
V: TRBV4-1; size: .; D: .; J: TRBJ2-1; CDR3: CASSQVQLQQNYNEQFF; DNA: TGCGCCAGCAGCCAAGTCCAGTTACAACAGAACTACAATGAGCAGTTCTTC
V: TRBV2; size: .; D: .; J: TRBJ2-5; CDR3: CASSKERRETQYF; DNA: TGTGCCAGCAGTAAGGAGAGGCGGGAGACCCAGTACTTC
V: TRBV23-1; size: once; D: TRBD2; J: TRBJ2-2; CDR3: CASSQSVRGGPSNTGELFF; DNA: TGCGCCAGCAGTCAATCGGTTCGGGGGGGACCCTCGAACACCGGGGAGCTGTTTTTT
V: TRBV7-2; size: few; D: TRBD2; J: TRBJ2-3; CDR3: CASSISLLAGGQDTQYF; DNA: TGTGCCAGCAGCATCTCCTTACTAGCGGGGGGGCAAGATACGCAGTATTTT
V: TRBV6-6; size: .; D: TRBD1; J: TRBJ1-6; CDR3: CASRDRENSPLHF; DNA: TGTGCCAGTCGGGACAGGGAAAATTCACCCCTCCACTTT
V: TRBV9; size: .; D: .; J: TRBJ2-1; CDR3: CASATDNEQFF; DNA: TGTGCCAGCGCGACAGACAATGAGCAGTTCTTC
V: TRBV19; size: .; D: .; J: TRBJ1-5; CDR3: CASSIVGSNQPQHF; DNA: TGTGCCAGTAGTATTGTCGGTAGCAATCAGCCCCAGCATTTT
V: TRBV7-9; size: .; D: .; J: TRBJ2-7; CDR3: CASSSVTGIHEQYF; DNA: TGTGCCAGCAGCTCAGTGACAGGAATCCACGAGCAGTACTTC
V: TRBV5-4; size: .; D: TRBD1; J: TRBJ2-5; CDR3: CASSLGRGRGETQYF; DNA: TGTGCCAGCAGCTTGGGCAGGGGGCGTGGGGAGACCCAGTACTTC
V: TRBV10-3; size: .; D: .; J: TRBJ1-4; CDR3: CAISESKTTATNEKLFF; DNA: TGTGCCATCAGTGAGTCGAAGACAACCGCAACTAATGAAAAACTGTTTTTT
V: TRBV27; size: few; D: .; J: TRBJ1-6; CDR3: CASSLWGGGSPLHF; DNA: TGTGCCAGCAGTTTGTGGGGCGGGGGTTCACCCCTCCACTTT
V: TRBV27; size: once; D: .; J: TRBJ1-1; CDR3: CASSGGHMNTEAFF; DNA: TGTGCCAGCTCGGGGGGGCACATGAACACTGAAGCTTTCTTT
V: TRBV9; size: .; D: TRBD1; J: TRBJ1-6; CDR3: CASSGEDRGVPYNSPLHF; DNA: TGTGCCAGCAGCGGCGAGGACAGGGGCGTCCCCTATAATTCACCCCTCCACTTT
V: TRBV27; size: .; D: TRBD1; J: TRBJ1-6; CDR3: CASSPRQGSYNSPLHF; DNA: TGTGCCAGCAGTCCCCGACAGGGCTCCTATAATTCACCCCTCCACTTT
V: TRBV7-7; size: .; D: .; J: TRBJ2-3; CDR3: CASNPRTDTQYF; DNA: TGTGCCAGCAACCCCAGAACAGATACGCAGTATTTT
V: TRBV25-1; size: many; D: TRBD1; J: TRBJ2-1; CDR3: CASSDPGQPYNEQFF; DNA: TGTGCCAGCAGTGATCCGGGACAGCCCTACAATGAGCAGTTCTTC
V: TRBV12-3/TRBV12-4; size: .; D: .; J: TRBJ1-4; CDR3: CASSSPAEVRLFF; DNA: TGTGCCAGCAGTTCCCCCGCGGAGGTCCGACTGTTTTTT
V: TRBV6-2/TRBV6-3; size: .; D: TRBD1; J: TRBJ1-2; CDR3: CASSYSTGTGNGYTF; DNA: TGTGCCAGCAGTTACTCGACCGGGACAGGGAATGGCTACACCTTC
V: TRBV19; size: .; D: .; J: TRBJ2-3; CDR3: CASSQTSLDTQYF; DNA: TGTGCCAGTAGTCAGACAAGTCTGGATACGCAGTATTTT
V: TRBV5-1; size: .; D: .; J: TRBJ2-5; CDR3: CASSPAGETQYF; DNA: TGCGCCAGCAGCCCGGCGGGGGAGACCCAGTACTTC
V: TRBV2; size: .; D: .; J: TRBJ1-6; CDR3: CASSERGSYNSPLHF; DNA: TGTGCCAGCAGTGAACGTGGTAGCTATAATTCACCCCTCCACTTT
V: TRBV12-1; size: .; D: .; J: TRBJ2-5; CDR3: CASSWDTSKRTQYF; DNA: TGTGCCAGCAGCTGGGACACATCCAAGAGAACCCAGTACTTC
V: TRBV5-1; size: once; D: TRBD1; J: TRBJ2-7; CDR3: CASSEQGSHEQYF; DNA: TGCGCCAGCAGCGAACAGGGGTCCCACGAGCAGTACTTC
V: TRBV10-3; size: .; D: .; J: TRBJ1-2; CDR3: CAISDVRVTRGYTF; DNA: TGTGCCATCAGTGATGTCAGGGTAACGCGGGGCTACACCTTC
V: TRBV4-1; size: .; D: .; J: TRBJ2-7; CDR3: CASSQGRGPGEQYF; DNA: TGCGCCAGCAGCCAAGGGCGGGGGCCGGGTGAGCAGTACTTC
V: TRBV5-1; size: .; D: TRBD1; J: TRBJ1-5; CDR3: CASSLDRGQQPQHF; DNA: TGCGCCAGCAGCTTGGACAGGGGGCAACAGCCCCAGCATTTT
V: TRBV29-1; size: .; D: TRBD1; J: TRBJ1-1; CDR3: CSGGQGLLNTEAFF; DNA: TGCAGCGGCGGACAGGGACTCTTGAACACTGAAGCTTTCTTT
V: TRBV3-1/TRBV3-2; size: .; D: TRBD1; J: TRBJ2-7; CDR3: CASSRQGAGEQYF; DNA: TGTGCCAGCAGCCGACAGGGGGCAGGCGAGCAGTACTTC
V: TRBV15; size: .; D: TRBD2; J: TRBJ2-1; CDR3: CATSPLAGGYNEQFF; DNA: TGTGCCACCAGCCCTCTGGCGGGGGGCTACAATGAGCAGTTCTTC
V: TRBV4-3; size: .; D: .; J: TRBJ1-6; CDR3: CASSQVNRDPYNSPLHF; DNA: TGCGCCAGCAGCCAAGTAAACAGGGATCCCTATAATTCACCCCTCCACTTT
V: TRBV2; size: .; D: TRBD1; J: TRBJ1-5; CDR3: CASSRGGQGDQPQHF; DNA: TGTGCCAGCTCCCGAGGCGGGCAGGGGGATCAGCCCCAGCATTTT
V: TRBV6-2/TRBV6-3; size: .; D: .; J: TRBJ2-5; CDR3: CASSYYRERGQETQYF; DNA: TGTGCCAGCAGTTACTACCGGGAACGGGGGCAAGAGACCCAGTACTTC
V: TRBV7-9; size: .; D: .; J: TRBJ1-2; CDR3: CATTTRRGGYTF; DNA: TGTGCCACCACAACCAGGCGTGGCGGCTACACCTTC
V: TRBV6-2/TRBV6-3; size: .; D: .; J: TRBJ1-2; CDR3: CASSQGFYGYTF; DNA: TGTGCCAGCAGTCAGGGCTTCTATGGCTACACCTTC
V: TRBV4-1; size: once; D: .; J: TRBJ1-2; CDR3: CASSQDLGFYGYTF; DNA: TGCGCCAGCAGCCAAGATCTGGGCTTCTATGGCTACACCTTC
V: TRBV7-9; size: .; D: TRBD1; J: TRBJ2-7; CDR3: CASSLSSKQGQGSYEQYF; DNA: TGTGCCAGCAGCTTATCGTCCAAACAGGGACAGGGGAGTTACGAGCAGTACTTC